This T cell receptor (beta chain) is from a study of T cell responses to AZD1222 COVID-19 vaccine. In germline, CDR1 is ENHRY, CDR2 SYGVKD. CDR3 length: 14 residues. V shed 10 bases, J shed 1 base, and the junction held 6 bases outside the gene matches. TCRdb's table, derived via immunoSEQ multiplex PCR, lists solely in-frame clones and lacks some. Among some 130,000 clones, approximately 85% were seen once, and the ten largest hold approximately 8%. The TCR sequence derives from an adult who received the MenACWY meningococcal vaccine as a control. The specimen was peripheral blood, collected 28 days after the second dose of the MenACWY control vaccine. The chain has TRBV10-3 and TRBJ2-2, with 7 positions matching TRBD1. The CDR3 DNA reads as TGTGCCACGAACCGACAGGGGAACACCGGGGAGCTGTTTTTT. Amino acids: CATNRQGNTGELFF.